This T cell receptor beta chain originates from a study of regulatory T cells in long-lasting Graves disease. Time point described: persistent/refractory GD, antithyroid drugs over 5 years with positive TRAb. Isolated PBMC RNA provided the starting material for the TCR library. American Thyroid Association guidelines served as the basis for diagnosing Graves' disease. The germline V gene encodes CDR1 SGHNT and CDR2 YYREEE (reference sequence). Trimming cost V 4 bases and J 0 bases; bases outside gene matches: 7. CDR3 size: 16 residues. HTBI primers from iRepertoire and Arm-PCR of CDR3 regions yielded the TCR beta libraries. A single record per CDR3 protein comes from TCRdb applying MiXCR to the multiplex PCR reads. The data show approximately 380,000 distinct CDR3 sequences, less than 25% seen once.

The sequence was obtained from a female donor with Graves disease. V gene TRBV5-4 combines with J gene TRBJ2-7, with 10 positions matching TRBD2. Specimen: peripheral blood mononuclear cells (PBMCs), collected when the disease was refractory, from a patient treated with antithyroid drugs. The CDR3 DNA sequence: TGTGCCAGCAGCGGGACTAGCGTAGAAACCTCCTACGAGCAGTACTTC. Residues: CASSGTSVETSYEQYF.